The rows below give T cell receptor beta chains drawn from one sample of a study of T-cell memory formation after mild COVID-19. From the 5' RACE reads, TCRdb called clonotypes with MiXCR, one entry per CDR3 protein. Found here are 500,000 to 650,000 distinct CDR3 sequences, about a fifth of them singletons; the top ten hold around 8.4%. The sequenced sample consisted of PBMCs or a T cell subset sorted from them (not recorded which). All receptors come from an adult woman who had mild COVID-19 (a few samples of this study predate the infection). Cell type and time point are not known. CDR3s include the opening cysteine and the closing phenylalanine or tryptophan. D genes are given only for firm matches. Expanded clones are given a class, and other clones once, few, many or no size at all.

TRBD2,.,TRBJ2-3,TRBV5-5,TGTGCCAGCAGCTTCGGGACTAGCGGGGGGGTTGGTCCAGATACGCAGTATTTT,CASSFGTSGGVGPDTQYF
TRBD2,.,TRBJ2-3,TRBV18,TGTGCCAGCTCACCTGCGGGGGAGTCCCTCGCGACAGATACGCAGTATTTT,CASSPAGESLATDTQYF
TRBD2,few,TRBJ2-1,TRBV3-1,TGTGCCAGCAGCCAAGTACTAGCGGGGCTGAATGAGCAGTTCTTC,CASSQVLAGLNEQFF
.,.,TRBJ2-7,TRBV11-3,TGTGCCAGCAGCTCCCCCAACGGGCCCTCCTACGAGCAGTACTTC,CASSSPNGPSYEQYF
TRBD2,.,TRBJ2-1,TRBV7-3,TGTGCCAGCAGCTTAAGCGGGAGGAGAGATGAGCAGTTCTTC,CASSLSGRRDEQFF
TRBD2,few,TRBJ2-2,TRBV20-1,TGCAGTGCTAGGGGACTAGCGGGAGATCGGGAGCTGTTTTTT,CSARGLAGDRELFF
.,few,TRBJ2-3,TRBV24-1,TGTGCCACCAGTGATTTTGGGCAGGGAACAGATACGCAGTATTTT,CATSDFGQGTDTQYF
.,few,TRBJ2-7,TRBV6-2/TRBV6-3,TGTGCCAGCAGCTGGACGGGAAGCTCCTACGAGCAGTACTTC,CASSWTGSSYEQYF
.,.,TRBJ2-1,TRBV5-5,TGTGCCAGCAGCTCATACGTGGGCCCCGCCTCTCAGCAGTTCTTC,CASSSYVGPASQQFF
TRBD2,few,TRBJ2-5,TRBV20-1,TGCAGTGCCCCGTTGAGCGGGGCTCAAGAGACCCAGTACTTC,CSAPLSGAQETQYF
TRBD1,few,TRBJ1-3,TRBV20-1,TGCAGTGCTGAGGACAGGGATGGTGATTTAGGCTGGAAACAGACTGTATATTTT,CSAEDRDGDLGWKQTVYF
.,once,TRBJ1-1,TRBV5-1,TGCGCCAGAAGCTCGGGTTTGGAAGGCACTGAAGCTTTCTTT,CARSSGLEGTEAFF
TRBD1,.,TRBJ2-7,TRBV5-1,TGCGCCAGCAGCGGGGAGGCCGGGACAGGGGCACACGAGCAGTACTTC,CASSGEAGTGAHEQYF
TRBD2,many,TRBJ2-3,TRBV7-2,TGTGCCAGCAGCAGAGCTAGCGGGAACACAGATACGCAGTATTTT,CASSRASGNTDTQYF
TRBD1,few,TRBJ2-7,TRBV29-1,TGCAGCGCCGTGGACAGGAACAACGAGCAGTACTTC,CSAVDRNNEQYF
TRBD2,.,TRBJ2-3,TRBV5-6,TGTGCCAGCAGCTTGACAGCGGGAGTAGGAGATACGCAGTATTTT,CASSLTAGVGDTQYF
.,few,TRBJ1-1,TRBV20-1,TGCAGTGCTAGCCGTTCGATGTCGGGGGACACTGAAGCTTTCTTT,CSASRSMSGDTEAFF
TRBD2,.,TRBJ2-7,TRBV20-1,TGCAGTGCCGGGACTAGCGGGAGACACGAGCAGTACTTC,CSAGTSGRHEQYF
TRBD1,.,TRBJ2-7,TRBV27,TGTGCCACAGGGACAGGGTGGTTAGAGCAGTACTTC,CATGTGWLEQYF
TRBD1,.,TRBJ1-2,TRBV9,TGTGCCAGCAGCGTAGCCCCCGACAGGGCTTCCATTTATGGCTACACCTTC,CASSVAPDRASIYGYTF
.,few,TRBJ2-5,TRBV20-1,TGCAGTGCTATCCCCTACAGGGTCCAAGAGACCCAGTACTTC,CSAIPYRVQETQYF
.,few,TRBJ2-2,TRBV7-2,TGTGCCAGCAGCTTCGGCGGGTCGGTCACCGGGGAGCTGTTTTTT,CASSFGGSVTGELFF
.,many,TRBJ2-7,TRBV29-1,TGCAGCGTTGAAGGGCAAGGGGGAAGCTCCTACGAGCAGTACTTC,CSVEGQGGSSYEQYF
.,few,TRBJ1-6,TRBV20-1,TGCAGTGCCCCCTTCCCCAGGGATAATTCACCCCTCCACTTT,CSAPFPRDNSPLHF
TRBD2,few,TRBJ2-5,TRBV6-5,TGTGCCAGCAGTTGGACTAGCCAAGAGACCCAGTACTTC,CASSWTSQETQYF
TRBD1,.,TRBJ1-2,TRBV19,TGTGCCAGTAGCGGGAAGGGACAGGGGAACTATGGCTACACCTTC,CASSGKGQGNYGYTF
TRBD2,.,TRBJ2-3,TRBV6-5,TGTGCCAGCAGTCAAACTAGCGGGACAAGAGCAGATACGCAGTATTTT,CASSQTSGTRADTQYF
TRBD2,.,TRBJ2-7,TRBV19,TGTGCCACTAATGAAGGGCAGGCTAGCGGGAGTTACGAGCAGTACTTC,CATNEGQASGSYEQYF
.,.,TRBJ2-7,TRBV4-1,TGCGCCAGCAGCCAAGCCAGCAAGCCCTACGAGCAGTACTTC,CASSQASKPYEQYF
TRBD1,.,TRBJ1-6,TRBV10-3,TGTGCCATCAGTGAGCGACAGGGTAATTCACCCCTCCACTTT,CAISERQGNSPLHF